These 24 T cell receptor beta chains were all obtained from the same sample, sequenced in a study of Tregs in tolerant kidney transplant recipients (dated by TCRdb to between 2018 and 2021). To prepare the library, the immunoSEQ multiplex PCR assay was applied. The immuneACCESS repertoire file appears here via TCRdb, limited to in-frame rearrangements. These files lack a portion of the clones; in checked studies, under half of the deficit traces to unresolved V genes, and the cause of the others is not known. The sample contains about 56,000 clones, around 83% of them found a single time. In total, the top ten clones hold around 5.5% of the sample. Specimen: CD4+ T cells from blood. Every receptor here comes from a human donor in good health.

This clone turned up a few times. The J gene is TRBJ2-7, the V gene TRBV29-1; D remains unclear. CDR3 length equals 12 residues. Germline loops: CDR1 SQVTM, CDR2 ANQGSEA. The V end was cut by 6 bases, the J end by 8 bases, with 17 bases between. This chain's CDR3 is CSVASIGEKQYF. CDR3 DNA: TGCAGCGTCGCCTCTATTGGGGAAAAGCAGTACTTC.

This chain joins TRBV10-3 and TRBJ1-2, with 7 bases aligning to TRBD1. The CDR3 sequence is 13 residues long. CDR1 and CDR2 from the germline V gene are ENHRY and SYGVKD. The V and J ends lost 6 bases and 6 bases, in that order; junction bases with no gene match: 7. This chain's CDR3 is CAISATGPDGYTF. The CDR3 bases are TGTGCCATCAGCGCGACAGGGCCGGATGGCTACACCTTC.

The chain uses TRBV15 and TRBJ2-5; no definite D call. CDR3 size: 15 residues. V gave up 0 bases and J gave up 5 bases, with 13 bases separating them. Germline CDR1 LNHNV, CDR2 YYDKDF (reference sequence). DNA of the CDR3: TGTGCCACCAGCAGAGAGGCACCTACCTGGGAGACCCAGTACTTC. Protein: CATSREAPTWETQYF.

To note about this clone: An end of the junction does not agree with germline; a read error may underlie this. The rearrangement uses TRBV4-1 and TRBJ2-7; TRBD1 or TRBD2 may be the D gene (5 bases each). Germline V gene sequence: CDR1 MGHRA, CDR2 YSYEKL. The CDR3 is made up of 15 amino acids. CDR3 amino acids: CASSQERGVPWPTDF. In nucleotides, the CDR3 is TGCGCCAGCAGCCAAGAGAGGGGCGTCCCCTGGCCGACGGACTTC.

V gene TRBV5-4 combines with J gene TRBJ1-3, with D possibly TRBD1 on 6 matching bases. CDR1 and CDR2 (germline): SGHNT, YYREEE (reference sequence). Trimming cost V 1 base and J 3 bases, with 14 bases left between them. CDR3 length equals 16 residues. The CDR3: CASSLLGGALGNTIYF. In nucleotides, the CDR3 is TGTGCCAGCAGCTTGCTCGGGGGGGCGCTTGGAAACACCATATATTTT.

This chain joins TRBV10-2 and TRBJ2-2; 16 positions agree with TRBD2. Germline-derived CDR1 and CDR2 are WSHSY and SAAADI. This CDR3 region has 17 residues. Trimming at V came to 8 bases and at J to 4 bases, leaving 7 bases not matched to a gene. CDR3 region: CASLPGLAGGPTGELFF. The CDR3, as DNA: TGCGCCAGCCTCCCGGGACTAGCGGGAGGGCCCACCGGGGAGCTGTTTTTT.

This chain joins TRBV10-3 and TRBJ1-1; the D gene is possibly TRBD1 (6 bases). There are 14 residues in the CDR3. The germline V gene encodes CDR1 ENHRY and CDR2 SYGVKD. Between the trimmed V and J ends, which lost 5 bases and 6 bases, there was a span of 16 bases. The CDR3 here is CAISTSRGGSEAFF. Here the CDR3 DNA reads TGTGCCATCAGTACCTCCCGGGGGGGCTCTGAAGCTTTCTTT.

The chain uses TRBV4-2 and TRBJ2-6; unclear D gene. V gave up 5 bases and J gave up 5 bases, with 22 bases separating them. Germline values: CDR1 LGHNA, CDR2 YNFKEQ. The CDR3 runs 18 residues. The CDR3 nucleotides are TGTGCCAGCAGCGAAATCTGCAGGTTACAAAGTCGGGCCAACGTCCTGACTTTC. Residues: CASSEICRLQSRANVLTF.

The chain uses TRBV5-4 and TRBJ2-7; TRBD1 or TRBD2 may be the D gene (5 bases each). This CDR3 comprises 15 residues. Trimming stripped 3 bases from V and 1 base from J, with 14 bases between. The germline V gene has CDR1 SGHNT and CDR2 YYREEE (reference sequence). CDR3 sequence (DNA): TGTGCCAGCAGCTCATCCGGGACCCTTTCCTACGAGCAGTACTTC. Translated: CASSSSGTLSYEQYF.

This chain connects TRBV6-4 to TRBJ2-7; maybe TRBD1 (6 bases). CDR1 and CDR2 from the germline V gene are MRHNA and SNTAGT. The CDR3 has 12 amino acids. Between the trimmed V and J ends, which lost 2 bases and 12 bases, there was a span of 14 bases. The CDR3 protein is CASSDTGLPVYF. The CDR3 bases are TGTGCCAGCAGTGACACAGGGCTCCCCGTGTACTTC.

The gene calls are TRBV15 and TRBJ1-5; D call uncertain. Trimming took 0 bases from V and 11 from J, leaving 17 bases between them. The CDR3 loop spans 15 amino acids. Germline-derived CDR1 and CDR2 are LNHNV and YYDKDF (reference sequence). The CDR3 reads CATSRERTESKSQHF. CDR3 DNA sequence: TGTGCCACCAGCAGAGAAAGGACGGAGTCCAAGTCCCAGCATTTT. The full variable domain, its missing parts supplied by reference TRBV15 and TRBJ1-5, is DAMVIQNPRYQVTQFGKPVTLSCSQTLNHNVMYWYQQKSSQAPKLLFHYYDKDFNNEADTPDNFQSRRPNTSFCFLDIRSPGLGDTAMYLCATSRERTESKSQHFGDGTRLSIL.

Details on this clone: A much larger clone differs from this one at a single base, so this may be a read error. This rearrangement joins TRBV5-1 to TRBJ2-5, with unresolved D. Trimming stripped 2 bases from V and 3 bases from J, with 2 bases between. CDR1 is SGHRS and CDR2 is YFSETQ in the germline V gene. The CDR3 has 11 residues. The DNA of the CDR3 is TGCGCCAGCAGCTTTAAAGAGACCCAGTACTTC. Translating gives CASSFKETQYF.

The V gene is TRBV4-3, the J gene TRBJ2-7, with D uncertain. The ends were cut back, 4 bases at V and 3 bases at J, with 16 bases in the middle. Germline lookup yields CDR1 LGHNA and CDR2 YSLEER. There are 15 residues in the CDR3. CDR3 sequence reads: CASSPRHRAFYEQYF. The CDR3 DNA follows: TGCGCCAGCAGCCCTAGGCACAGAGCGTTCTACGAGCAGTACTTC.

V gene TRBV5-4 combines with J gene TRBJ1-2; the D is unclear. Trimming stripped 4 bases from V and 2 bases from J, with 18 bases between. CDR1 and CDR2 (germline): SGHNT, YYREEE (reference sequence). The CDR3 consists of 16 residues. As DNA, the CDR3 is TGTGCCAGCAGCCCAGAAGGCAGCGAGATGAACTATGGCTACACCTTC. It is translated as CASSPEGSEMNYGYTF.

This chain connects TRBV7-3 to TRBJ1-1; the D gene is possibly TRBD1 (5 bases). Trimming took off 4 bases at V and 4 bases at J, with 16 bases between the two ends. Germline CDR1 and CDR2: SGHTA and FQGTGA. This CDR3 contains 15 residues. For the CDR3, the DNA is TGTGCCAGCAGCTCAGTGGGGGGAGTCCCCACTGAAGCTTTCTTT. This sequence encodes CASSSVGGVPTEAFF.

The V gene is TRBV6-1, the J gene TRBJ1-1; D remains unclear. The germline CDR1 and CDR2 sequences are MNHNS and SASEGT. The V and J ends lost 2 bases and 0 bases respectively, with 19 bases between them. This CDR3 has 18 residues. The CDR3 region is CASSELRQLTPMNTEAFF. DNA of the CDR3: TGTGCCAGCAGTGAACTCCGCCAATTAACCCCCATGAACACTGAAGCTTTCTTT.

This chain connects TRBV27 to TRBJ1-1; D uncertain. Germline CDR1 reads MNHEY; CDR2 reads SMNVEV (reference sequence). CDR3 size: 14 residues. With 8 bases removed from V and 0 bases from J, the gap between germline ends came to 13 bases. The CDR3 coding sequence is TGTGCCAGCTTTCAACAGCCCTTGAACACTGAAGCTTTCTTT. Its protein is CASFQQPLNTEAFF.

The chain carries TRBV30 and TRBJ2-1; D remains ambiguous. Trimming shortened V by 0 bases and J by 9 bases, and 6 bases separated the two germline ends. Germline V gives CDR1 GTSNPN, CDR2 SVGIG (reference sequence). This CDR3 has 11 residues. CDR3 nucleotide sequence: TGTGCCTGGAGTGTATTTAGTGAGCAGTTCTTC. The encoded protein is CAWSVFSEQFF. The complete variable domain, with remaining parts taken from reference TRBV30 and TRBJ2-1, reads SQTIHQWPATLVQPVGSPLSLECTVEGTSNPNLYWYRQAAGRGLQLLFYSVGIGQISSEVPQNLSASRPQDRQFILSSKKLLLSDSGFYLCAWSVFSEQFFGPGTRLTVL.

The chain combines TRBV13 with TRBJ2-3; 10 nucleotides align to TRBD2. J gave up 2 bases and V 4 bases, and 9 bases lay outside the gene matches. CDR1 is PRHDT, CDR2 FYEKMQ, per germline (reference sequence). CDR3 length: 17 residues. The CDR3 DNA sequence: TGTGCCAGCAGCTACCCCAGAGCGGGAGGGATCACAGATACGCAGTATTTT. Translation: CASSYPRAGGITDTQYF.

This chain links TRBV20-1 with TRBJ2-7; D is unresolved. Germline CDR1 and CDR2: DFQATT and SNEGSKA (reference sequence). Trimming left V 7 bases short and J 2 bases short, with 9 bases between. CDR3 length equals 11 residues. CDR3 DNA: TGCAGTGTGGCAGACGCCTACGAGCAGTACTTC. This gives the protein CSVADAYEQYF.

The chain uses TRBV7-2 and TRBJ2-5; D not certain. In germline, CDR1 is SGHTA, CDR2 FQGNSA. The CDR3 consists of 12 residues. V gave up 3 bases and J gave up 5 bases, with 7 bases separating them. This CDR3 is CASSFFGETQYF. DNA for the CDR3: TGTGCCAGCAGCTTCTTTGGGGAGACCCAGTACTTC.

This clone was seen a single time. CDR3 coding DNA: TGTGCCAGCAATCGAGTCAGGAGCTCCTACGAGCAGTACTTC. This gives the protein CASNRVRSSYEQYF. V and J are TRBV2 and TRBJ2-7; D is ambiguous. The CDR3 extends over 14 amino acids. Germline V CDR1 and CDR2: SNHLY, FYNNEI. Trimming took off 7 bases at V and 0 bases at J, with 13 bases between the two ends.

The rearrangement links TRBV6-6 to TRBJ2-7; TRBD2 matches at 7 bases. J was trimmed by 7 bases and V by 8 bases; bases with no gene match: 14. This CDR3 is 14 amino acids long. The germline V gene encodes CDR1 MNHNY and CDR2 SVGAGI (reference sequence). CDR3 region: CASSRLAEALEQYF. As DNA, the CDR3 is TGTGCCAGCTCAAGACTAGCAGAGGCCCTGGAGCAGTACTTC.

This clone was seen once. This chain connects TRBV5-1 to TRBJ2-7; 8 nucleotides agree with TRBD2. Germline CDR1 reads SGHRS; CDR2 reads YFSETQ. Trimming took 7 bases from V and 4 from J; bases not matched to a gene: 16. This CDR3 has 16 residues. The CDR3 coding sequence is TGCGCCAGCGCGACATCACCGGGACTAGTGGTATACGAGCAGTACTTC. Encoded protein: CASATSPGLVVYEQYF.